These 27 T cell receptor beta chains share one sample of origin, sequenced in a study of glioma-infiltrating T cells after dendritic cell vaccination. Time point denoted: after dendritic cell vaccination, including at tumor progression/relapse. Produced via immunoSEQ multiplex PCR; TCRdb's table is partial and in-frame only. Among more than 85,000 clones listed, around 89% were seen once. Sequenced here: blood, sampled after dendritic cell vaccination. The receptors were gathered from a human donor with glioblastoma.

This chain uses TRBV7-9 with TRBJ2-7, with D possibly being TRBD1 (6 bases). Trimming stripped 6 bases from V and 3 bases from J, with 12 bases between. CDR1 and CDR2 (germline): SEHNR, FQNEAQ (reference sequence). CDR3 length equals 13 residues. DNA of the CDR3: TGTGCCAGCAGACCGGGACATATCTACGAGCAGTACTTC. Its translation is CASRPGHIYEQYF.

This chain links TRBV28 with TRBJ1-4; 7 positions agree with TRBD1. Germline V lookup: CDR1 MDHEN, CDR2 SYDVKM. This CDR3 comprises 16 residues. V shed 2 bases and J 4 bases; nucleotides not matched to a gene: 7. The CDR3 sequence: CASSLSPGQNNEKLFF. The CDR3 bases are TGTGCCAGCAGTTTAAGTCCGGGACAGAATAATGAAAAACTGTTTTTT. Using reference TRBV28 and TRBJ1-4 for the parts outside the CDR3, the full variable domain is DVKVTQSSRYLVKRTGEKVFLECVQDMDHENMFWYRQDPGLGLRLIYFSYDVKMKEKGDIPEGYSVSREKKERFSLILESASTNQTSMYLCASSLSPGQNNEKLFFGSGTQLSVL.

V and J are TRBV30 and TRBJ2-6, with D maybe TRBD1 (6 bases). Germline V lookup: CDR1 GTSNPN, CDR2 SVGIG (reference sequence). The CDR3 extends over 14 amino acids. The V end was cut by 7 bases, the J end by 6 bases, with 16 bases between. DNA for the CDR3: TGTGCCTTGGCTCGGGACAACGTGGCCAACGTCCTGACTTTC. It translates to CALARDNVANVLTF.

The V gene is TRBV21-1, the J gene TRBJ2-7; TRBD1, the table's D call, was not compared with the DNA. TRBV21-1 is noted as a pseudogene. This CDR3 has 16 residues. Here the CDR3 reads CASRDRGRSYRYEQYF. The CDR3 coding sequence is TGTGCCAGCCGGGACAGGGGAAGATCTTATCGCTACGAGCAGTACTTC.

J is TRBJ1-5 and V is TRBV2; TRBD1 might be the D (5 bases). Trimming shortened V by 6 bases and J by 5 bases, and 17 bases separated the two germline ends. Germline V gene lookup returns CDR1 SNHLY and CDR2 FYNNEI. The CDR3 totals 15 residues. The CDR3 coding sequence is TGTGCCAGCAGGCTACGTACAGGAGACCATCAGCCCCAGCATTTT. Amino acid sequence: CASRLRTGDHQPQHF.

This sequence joins TRBV29-1 and TRBJ1-2; maybe TRBD1 (6 bases). Trimming cost V 8 bases and J 0 bases, with 22 bases left between them. Germline values: CDR1 SQVTM, CDR2 ANQGSEA. The CDR3 runs 16 residues. CDR3 bases: TGCAGCTATCTCGGGCCAGGGGACAAATCTAACTATGGCTACACCTTC. Its protein product is CSYLGPGDKSNYGYTF.

This chain connects TRBV4-1 to TRBJ2-3; 8 positions match TRBD2. With 3 bases clipped from V and 4 bases from J, the junction kept 9 bases outside the gene matches. Germline V lookup: CDR1 MGHRA, CDR2 YSYEKL. The CDR3 spans 16 residues. CDR3 region: CASSHPGTSFADTQYF. As DNA, the CDR3 is TGCGCCAGCAGCCACCCCGGGACTAGTTTCGCAGATACGCAGTATTTT.

The J gene is TRBJ2-7, the V gene TRBV27; D remains unclear. Germline V gene sequence: CDR1 MNHEY, CDR2 SMNVEV (reference sequence). V shed 2 bases and J shed 6 bases, with 14 bases lying between them. The CDR3 sequence is 14 residues long. Here the CDR3 reads CASSLGFRGSEQYF. The DNA of the CDR3 is TGTGCCAGCAGTTTAGGTTTCAGAGGATCCGAGCAGTACTTC.

This rearrangement joins TRBV7-3 to TRBJ2-1; D is possibly TRBD1 (5 bases). Per germline, CDR1 SGHTA and CDR2 FQGTGA. Trimming removed 1 base at V and 6 bases at J, with 7 bases between. The CDR3 consists of 13 residues. The CDR3 nucleotides read TGTGCCAGCAGCTTAAGCAGGGTCAATGAGCAGTTCTTC. The encoded protein is CASSLSRVNEQFF.

This clone has only one observation. The chain joins TRBV5-1 to TRBJ1-5; 10 positions agree with TRBD1. This CDR3 has 14 amino acids. Germline trimming cut 0 bases from V and 7 bases from J; bases unmatched to any gene: 1. Germline V lookup: CDR1 SGHRS, CDR2 YFSETQ. The CDR3 bases are TGCGCCAGCAGCTTGGGGGACAGGGGCCAGCCCCAGCATTTT. Encoded protein: CASSLGDRGQPQHF.

Only one count was recorded for this clone. The chain is built from TRBV19 and TRBJ1-5; D possibly corresponds to TRBD1 (6 bases). Germline CDR1 reads LNHDA; CDR2 reads SQIVND (reference sequence). This CDR3 spans 13 amino acids. V lost 5 bases and J lost 6, with 11 bases in between. As DNA, the CDR3 is TGTGCCAGTAGTTCAGTCAGGGGTCAGCCCCAGCATTTT. Encoded protein: CASSSVRGQPQHF.

The rearrangement uses TRBV30 and TRBJ2-3, with no clear D. The ends were cut back, 1 base at V and 4 bases at J, with 9 bases in the middle. Germline CDR1 reads GTSNPN; CDR2 reads SVGIG (reference sequence). This CDR3 spans 13 amino acids. The CDR3 loop reads CAWSGLIPDTQYF. The CDR3 bases are TGTGCCTGGAGTGGACTCATCCCAGATACGCAGTATTTT.

The chain links TRBV7-8 to TRBJ2-5, with D unresolved. Germline CDR1 reads SGHVS; CDR2 reads FQNEAQ. The V and J ends lost 1 base and 5 bases respectively, with 17 bases between them. The CDR3 sequence is 16 residues long. CDR3 DNA sequence: TGTGCCAGCAGCTTAGTTGACCGAGGTCCTGGGGAGACCCAGTACTTC. Protein product: CASSLVDRGPGETQYF.

The chain recombines TRBV5-1 with TRBJ1-6; TRBD1 might be the D (6 bases). CDR1 and CDR2 from the germline V gene are SGHRS and YFSETQ. V lost 4 bases and J 8 bases, leaving 7 bases between the germline ends. The CDR3 is 12 residues long. The CDR3 DNA follows: TGCGCCAGCAGCGCAGGGGATTCACCCCTCCACTTT. This gives the protein CASSAGDSPLHF.

The chain couples TRBV2 to TRBJ1-1, with a weak D call TRBD1 (5 bases). This CDR3 has 12 residues. Between the trimmed V and J ends, which lost 8 bases and 1 base, there was a span of 8 bases. Germline lookup yields CDR1 SNHLY and CDR2 FYNNEI. CDR3 coding DNA: TGTGCCAGCCAACAGGCGAACACTGAAGCTTTCTTT. Amino acid sequence: CASQQANTEAFF.

The chain combines TRBV6-6 with TRBJ2-1; TRBD1 is a possible D gene (6 bases). The CDR3 extends over 15 amino acids. V was trimmed by 2 bases and J by 9 bases, leaving 17 bases between them. The germline gives CDR1 MNHNY, CDR2 SVGAGI (reference sequence). The CDR3 spells CASSYDRYQDGEQFF. In DNA form, the CDR3 reads TGTGCCAGCAGTTACGACAGGTACCAGGACGGTGAGCAGTTCTTC.

The table lists this clone with a count of one. The chain employs TRBV19 and TRBJ1-5, with D possibly matching TRBD1 (6 bases). V was trimmed by 0 bases and J by 6 bases, leaving 15 bases between them. The germline CDR1 and CDR2 sequences are LNHDA and SQIVND (reference sequence). CDR3 length: 16 amino acids. CDR3 residues: CASSIDLSGGGQPQHF. In nucleotides, the CDR3 is TGTGCCAGTAGTATAGATCTAAGTGGGGGCGGTCAGCCCCAGCATTTT.

V is TRBV5-5 and J is TRBJ1-1, with a weak D call TRBD1 (5 bases). V was cut by 0 bases and J by 8 bases, with 14 bases left in between. Germline V CDR1 and CDR2: SGHKS, YYEKEE (reference sequence). CDR3 length: 14 amino acids. Written as DNA, the CDR3 is TGTGCCAGCAGCTTGGTTTCAGGGCTCGGGGAAGCTTTCTTT. This translates into CASSLVSGLGEAFF.

This chain links TRBV5-4 with TRBJ1-4, with D tentatively TRBD1 (5 bases). From germline, CDR1 is SGHNT and CDR2 YYREEE (reference sequence). With 0 bases removed from V and 0 bases from J, the gap between germline ends came to 9 bases. This CDR3 spans 16 amino acids. This CDR3 is CASSLDPGATNEKLFF. The CDR3 DNA sequence: TGTGCCAGCAGCTTGGATCCGGGGGCAACTAATGAAAAACTGTTTTTT.

V usage is TRBV4-2 and J usage is TRBJ2-7, with 13 bases lining up with TRBD2. CDR3 length: 15 amino acids. V shed 4 bases and J 6 bases; nucleotides not matched to a gene: 6. CDR1 and CDR2 (germline): LGHNA, YNFKEQ. The CDR3 region is CASSLSGTSGTEQYF. CDR3 in DNA: TGTGCCAGCAGCCTCTCCGGGACTAGCGGGACCGAGCAGTACTTC.

The V call is TRBV6-5, the J call TRBJ1-1; the D gene is possibly TRBD1 (5 bases). The CDR3 spans 12 residues. Trimming removed 8 bases at V and 1 base at J, with 8 bases between. Per germline, CDR1 MNHEY and CDR2 SVGAGI. CDR3 protein: CASGRGNTEAFF. CDR3 coding DNA: TGTGCCAGCGGGAGGGGGAACACTGAAGCTTTCTTT.

The rearrangement links TRBV30 to TRBJ2-7; TRBD1 matches 9 bases. Germline loops: CDR1 GTSNPN, CDR2 SVGIG (reference sequence). The CDR3 consists of 14 residues. The trim removed 7 bases at V and 5 bases at J, leaving 12 bases unmatched. The CDR3 DNA follows: TGTGCCTTCAGGGGAACAGGGGGCCAAGACGAGCAGTACTTC. Translating gives CAFRGTGGQDEQYF.

The V call is TRBV11-2, the J call TRBJ2-2; 10 bases fit TRBD2. V shed 5 bases and J 2 bases; nucleotides not matched to a gene: 11. The germline CDR1 and CDR2 sequences are SGHAT and FQNNGV. This CDR3 contains 18 residues. In DNA, the CDR3 is TGTGCCAGCAGCGCCCAAGACCTAGCGGGAGATAACACCGGGGAGCTGTTTTTT. Protein product: CASSAQDLAGDNTGELFF.

This chain uses TRBV15 with TRBJ1-4; a possible D gene is TRBD1 (5 bases). Trimming removed 0 bases at V and 4 bases at J, with 12 bases between. Germline lookup yields CDR1 LNHNV and CDR2 YYDKDF (reference sequence). The CDR3 is made up of 16 amino acids. CDR3 bases: TGTGCCACCAGCAGAGATCGCGGGGGAGGTAATGAAAAACTGTTTTTT. It encodes CATSRDRGGGNEKLFF.

The gene calls are TRBV18 and TRBJ1-2, with 9 positions matching TRBD1. Germline V gene sequence: CDR1 KGHSH, CDR2 LQKENI. The CDR3 spans 17 residues. With V trimmed by 1 base and J by 2 bases, 8 bases remained unmatched. CDR3 residues: CASSPLRDRDLNYGYTF. The CDR3 DNA reads TGTGCCAGCTCACCACTTCGGGACAGGGACTTAAACTATGGCTACACCTTC.

Worth noting for this clone: The sample holds other DNA sequences that translate to the same CDR3. The chain couples TRBV5-1 to TRBJ1-2; 10 bases line up with TRBD1. CDR1 is SGHRS, CDR2 YFSETQ, per germline. The CDR3 consists of 14 residues. The trim removed 3 bases at V and 3 bases at J, leaving 2 bases unmatched. The CDR3 region is CASSSGTGDYGYTF. Here the CDR3 DNA reads TGCGCCAGCAGCTCCGGGACAGGGGACTATGGCTACACCTTC.

The gene calls are TRBV6-1 and TRBJ2-7; 8 bases align to TRBD1. Germline loops: CDR1 MNHNS, CDR2 SASEGT. With V trimmed by 1 base and J by 4 bases, 6 bases remained unmatched. The CDR3 covers 15 residues. Here the CDR3 reads CASSEEPGGAYEQYF. The CDR3 coding sequence is TGTGCCAGCAGTGAAGAGCCAGGGGGCGCGTACGAGCAGTACTTC.